This T cell receptor (beta chain) is from a study of human T cells and chemical hapten exposure. For the study at large: Read at 6 days, the patch tests placed 0.01% DPC on the upper back.

In the original processing: Samples held a median of around 100,000 TCRs, range roughly 20,000–750,000. TCRdb processed the RACE reads anew with MiXCR; each CDR3 protein has one entry. V and J calls and clone size were set by TCRdb, not the authors. The sample lists tens of thousands of distinct CDR3 sequences; approximately 9.5% were seen once. By share, this clonotype ranks as medium-sized. Germline V lookup: CDR1 MNHEY, CDR2 SVGAGI. V lost 6 bases and J lost 2; bases outside the gene matches: 7. This CDR3 is 15 amino acids long. Time point reported: patch test 2, 6 weeks after DPC sensitization. Treatment specified: therapeutic diphenylcyclopropenone sensitization with weekly scalp DPC. Unfractionated whole blood yielded the extracted total RNA. Only after blood had been drawn was each patch test applied.

The sequence derives from a woman in her twenties or thirties with alopecia areata. Some clones in this sample may be carry-over from other donors' samples. This rearrangement joins TRBV6-5 to TRBJ2-7; 10 bases align to TRBD1. The source material was whole blood, sampled in connection with sensitization to the hapten diphenylcyclopropenone (DPC). The CDR3 DNA reads TGTGCCAGCAGCGCCGCCGGGACAGGGGCCTACGAGCAGTACTTC. Translating it yields CASSAAGTGAYEQYF.